This T cell receptor beta chain was identified in a study of T cells in Graves' hyperthyroidism and ophthalmopathy. The CDR3 runs 17 residues. CDR1 is SGHAT, CDR2 FQNNGV, per germline. V lost 5 bases, J lost 7 bases, and 17 bases stayed unmatched. What was amplified from RNA transcripts were TCR beta CDR3 regions. An initial round of RT-PCR targeting the TCR CDR3 relied on the HTBI primer set. In TCRdb, the multiplex PCR reads were re-called with MiXCR into one record per CDR3 protein. The data contain about 210,000 distinct CDR3 sequences, under 20% of them singletons. This clonotype was counted ten times or more.

The chain employs TRBV11-2 and TRBJ2-1; 7 bases align to TRBD2. Material for sequencing was blood. This receptor was taken from a man between 45 and 60 years old with Graves' hyperthyroidism. CDR3 bases: TGTGCCAGCAGCCCTCTGGGACGGACTAGTGGTCGGAATGAGCAGTTCTTC. It specifies CASSPLGRTSGRNEQFF. The whole variable domain, filled in from reference TRBV11-2 and TRBJ2-1, reads EAGVAQSPRYKIIEKRQSVAFWCNPISGHATLYWYQQILGQGPKLLIQFQNNGVVDDSQLPKDRFSAERLKGVDSTLKIQPAKLEDSAVYLCASSPLGRTSGRNEQFFGPGTRLTVL.